This is a list of T cell receptor beta chains from one sample in a study of cytomegalovirus exposure and HLA in healthy donors. The method was immunoSEQ multiplex PCR; TCRdb's version includes in-frame clones alone and lacks a portion of them. The table records fewer than 95,000 clones, 90% to 95% of them present only once. The material sequenced was PBMCs. The receptors were sampled from a woman younger than 30 in good health and CMV-seronegative. Both conserved end residues are part of each CDR3. A D gene is named only where the DNA matches it firmly. A clone size is listed for some rows: how often the clone was seen (once, few, many), or a class if it is expanded.

v_call: TRBV13
j_call: TRBJ2-7
d_call: NA
clone_size: NA
cdr3_aa: CASRGPGATSGEQYF
cdr3_nt: TGTGCCAGCAGGGGGCCTGGGGCCACCTCAGGCGAGCAGTACTTC

v_call: TRBV4-1
j_call: TRBJ1-5
d_call: TRBD1
clone_size: NA
cdr3_aa: CASSHGQVNQPQHF
cdr3_nt: TGCGCCAGCAGCCACGGACAGGTGAATCAGCCCCAGCATTTT

v_call: TRBV5-8
j_call: TRBJ2-1
d_call: NA
clone_size: once
cdr3_aa: CASSFWQYNEQFF
cdr3_nt: TGTGCCAGCAGCTTTTGGCAGTACAATGAGCAGTTCTTC

v_call: TRBV28
j_call: TRBJ2-4
d_call: NA
clone_size: NA
cdr3_aa: CASSSSEGGIQYF
cdr3_nt: TGTGCCAGCAGTTCCTCGGAGGGCGGGATTCAGTACTTC

v_call: TRBV4-2
j_call: TRBJ2-1
d_call: TRBD1
clone_size: NA
cdr3_aa: CASRGQGPPDEQFF
cdr3_nt: TGTGCCAGCAGGGGACAGGGACCCCCCGATGAGCAGTTCTTC

v_call: TRBV5-6
j_call: TRBJ2-6
d_call: NA
clone_size: NA
cdr3_aa: CASSSTGSRGANVLTF
cdr3_nt: TGTGCCAGCAGCAGCACAGGTTCGCGCGGGGCCAACGTCCTGACTTTC

v_call: TRBV7-8
j_call: TRBJ2-1
d_call: NA
clone_size: NA
cdr3_aa: CASSLTGEREQFF
cdr3_nt: TGTGCCAGCAGCTTAACCGGAGAAAGGGAGCAGTTCTTC

v_call: TRBV4-2
j_call: TRBJ1-4
d_call: TRBD1
clone_size: NA
cdr3_aa: CASSQDTNRQGNEKLFF
cdr3_nt: TGTGCCAGCAGCCAAGATACCAACCGACAGGGGAATGAAAAACTGTTTTTT

v_call: TRBV6-5
j_call: TRBJ2-7
d_call: TRBD1
clone_size: NA
cdr3_aa: CASSSSGGKYEEQYF
cdr3_nt: TGTGCCAGCAGTTCTTCAGGGGGCAAGTACGAGGAGCAGTACTTC

v_call: TRBV4-3
j_call: TRBJ1-1
d_call: NA
clone_size: NA
cdr3_aa: CASSLAAGEAFF
cdr3_nt: TGCGCCAGCAGCCTGGCCGCAGGAGAAGCTTTCTTT

v_call: TRBV5-1
j_call: TRBJ1-3
d_call: NA
clone_size: NA
cdr3_aa: CASRRDIAGNTIYF
cdr3_nt: TGCGCCAGCAGGAGAGACATCGCTGGAAACACCATATATTTT

v_call: TRBV13
j_call: TRBJ1-2
d_call: TRBD1
clone_size: NA
cdr3_aa: CASSSRDREGVIYGYTF
cdr3_nt: TGTGCCAGCAGCTCTCGGGACAGGGAGGGGGTTATCTATGGCTACACCTTC

v_call: TRBV10-3
j_call: TRBJ2-7
d_call: TRBD1
clone_size: NA
cdr3_aa: CAIREQGVGEQYF
cdr3_nt: TGTGCCATCAGAGAACAGGGGGTAGGCGAGCAGTACTTC

v_call: TRBV7-9
j_call: TRBJ2-1
d_call: TRBD2
clone_size: NA
cdr3_aa: CASSWAGTSNGNEQFF
cdr3_nt: TGTGCCAGCAGCTGGGCCGGGACTAGCAACGGTAATGAGCAGTTCTTC

v_call: TRBV7-9
j_call: TRBJ1-2
d_call: NA
clone_size: NA
cdr3_aa: CASSPPDRDGYTF
cdr3_nt: TGTGCCAGCAGCCCCCCCGATAGAGATGGCTACACCTTC

v_call: TRBV7-3
j_call: TRBJ2-2
d_call: TRBD2
clone_size: NA
cdr3_aa: CASRRAGDTGELFF
cdr3_nt: TGTGCCAGCAGGAGGGCGGGGGACACCGGGGAGCTGTTTTTT

v_call: TRBV4-2
j_call: TRBJ1-3
d_call: NA
clone_size: NA
cdr3_aa: CASSQDSRRNTIYF
cdr3_nt: TGTGCCAGCAGCCAAGATAGCCGGAGAAACACCATATATTTT

v_call: TRBV7-6
j_call: TRBJ2-3
d_call: NA
clone_size: NA
cdr3_aa: CASSPRPGGTDTQYF
cdr3_nt: TGTGCCAGCAGTCCTAGGCCGGGGGGCACAGATACGCAGTATTTT

v_call: TRBV21-1
j_call: TRBJ2-3
d_call: NA
clone_size: NA
cdr3_aa: CASSNRLAGGPCDTQYF
cdr3_nt: TGTGCCAGCAGCAACCGCCTAGCGGGGGGGCCATGTGATACGCAGTATTTT

v_call: TRBV28
j_call: TRBJ1-5
d_call: NA
clone_size: NA
cdr3_aa: CASSSSPQAIYNQPQHF
cdr3_nt: TGTGCCAGCAGTTCCTCCCCACAGGCAATTTACAATCAGCCCCAGCATTTT

v_call: TRBV5-1
j_call: TRBJ1-6
d_call: TRBD1
clone_size: NA
cdr3_aa: CASSQGASNSPLHF
cdr3_nt: TGCGCCAGCAGCCAGGGGGCTAGTAATTCACCCCTCCACTTT

v_call: TRBV7-9
j_call: TRBJ1-1
d_call: NA
clone_size: NA
cdr3_aa: CASSLATGHTEAFF
cdr3_nt: TGTGCCAGCAGCTTAGCAACAGGGCACACTGAAGCTTTCTTT

v_call: TRBV7-2
j_call: TRBJ1-1
d_call: NA
clone_size: NA
cdr3_aa: CASSLGRMTDTEAFF
cdr3_nt: TGTGCCAGCAGCTTAGGGCGGATGACCGACACTGAAGCTTTCTTT

v_call: TRBV27
j_call: TRBJ1-2
d_call: NA
clone_size: NA
cdr3_aa: CASSLSPPGNTYGYTF
cdr3_nt: TGTGCCAGCAGTTTATCCCCCCCCGGGAATACCTATGGCTACACCTTC

v_call: TRBV13
j_call: TRBJ2-7
d_call: TRBD2
clone_size: NA
cdr3_aa: CASSGGEGVRGEQYF
cdr3_nt: TGTGCCAGCAGCGGAGGGGAGGGTGTTCGAGGCGAGCAGTACTTC

v_call: TRBV5-6
j_call: TRBJ2-2
d_call: TRBD2
clone_size: NA
cdr3_aa: CASSLKLAGRTGELFF
cdr3_nt: TGTGCCAGCAGCCTCAAGCTAGCGGGGCGCACCGGGGAGCTGTTTTTT

v_call: TRBV6-5
j_call: TRBJ2-1
d_call: TRBD2
clone_size: NA
cdr3_aa: CASSQTSGGGNEQFF
cdr3_nt: TGTGCCAGCAGTCAGACTAGCGGGGGGGGAAATGAGCAGTTCTTC

v_call: TRBV5-5
j_call: TRBJ1-2
d_call: NA
clone_size: NA
cdr3_aa: CASSRSGPVVF
cdr3_nt: TGTGCCAGCAGCCGTTCAGGCCCAGTGGTCTTC

v_call: TRBV7-2
j_call: TRBJ1-2
d_call: TRBD1
clone_size: NA
cdr3_aa: CASSSRGGQGKGYTF
cdr3_nt: TGTGCCAGCAGCTCCCGGGGGGGACAGGGGAAGGGCTACACCTTC

v_call: TRBV5-1
j_call: TRBJ1-1
d_call: TRBD1
clone_size: NA
cdr3_aa: CASSLGFGQGNTEAFF
cdr3_nt: TGCGCCAGCAGCTTGGGTTTTGGACAGGGGAACACTGAAGCTTTCTTT

v_call: TRBV9
j_call: TRBJ2-7
d_call: TRBD2
clone_size: NA
cdr3_aa: CASSGGLSSYEQYF
cdr3_nt: TGTGCCAGTTCGGGGGGGTTGAGCTCCTACGAGCAGTACTTC

v_call: TRBV30
j_call: TRBJ1-1
d_call: TRBD1
clone_size: NA
cdr3_aa: CAWSADRASEAFF
cdr3_nt: TGTGCCTGGAGCGCTGACAGGGCTTCTGAAGCTTTCTTT

v_call: TRBV4-1
j_call: TRBJ1-1
d_call: NA
clone_size: NA
cdr3_aa: CASSQAAAAAEAFF
cdr3_nt: TGCGCCAGCAGCCAAGCGGCTGCGGCCGCGGAAGCTTTCTTT

v_call: TRBV28
j_call: TRBJ2-1
d_call: NA
clone_size: NA
cdr3_aa: CASLLGGGGEQFF
cdr3_nt: TGTGCCAGCCTCCTCGGTGGAGGAGGTGAGCAGTTCTTC

v_call: TRBV6-5
j_call: TRBJ1-1
d_call: NA
clone_size: NA
cdr3_aa: CASSYSLTVGTEAFF
cdr3_nt: TGTGCCAGCAGTTACTCCCTGACAGTGGGGACTGAAGCTTTCTTT

v_call: TRBV5-5
j_call: TRBJ2-7
d_call: NA
clone_size: NA
cdr3_aa: CASSLEQSEQYF
cdr3_nt: TGTGCCAGCAGCTTGGAACAAAGCGAGCAGTACTTC

v_call: TRBV19
j_call: TRBJ2-3
d_call: TRBD1
clone_size: NA
cdr3_aa: CASSTSGGVADTQYF
cdr3_nt: TGTGCCAGTAGTACCTCAGGGGGCGTGGCAGATACGCAGTATTTT

v_call: TRBV19
j_call: TRBJ1-4
d_call: NA
clone_size: NA
cdr3_aa: CASSVPGSPGEKLFF
cdr3_nt: TGTGCCAGTAGTGTCCCCGGATCCCCCGGGGAAAAACTGTTTTTT

v_call: TRBV28
j_call: TRBJ1-2
d_call: TRBD1
clone_size: NA
cdr3_aa: CASSFGTGTLLNYGYTF
cdr3_nt: TGTGCCAGCAGTTTTGGGACAGGTACCCTACTCAACTATGGCTACACCTTC

v_call: TRBV6-4
j_call: TRBJ1-2
d_call: TRBD1
clone_size: few
cdr3_aa: CASSLTGIDGYTF
cdr3_nt: TGTGCCAGCAGCCTGACAGGGATCGATGGCTACACCTTC

v_call: TRBV4-1
j_call: TRBJ2-5
d_call: TRBD2
clone_size: NA
cdr3_aa: CASSQAGTSGWEAQYF
cdr3_nt: TGCGCCAGCAGCCAGGCTGGGACTAGCGGGTGGGAGGCCCAGTACTTC

v_call: TRBV18
j_call: TRBJ2-5
d_call: TRBD2
clone_size: NA
cdr3_aa: CASSRTSGPQETQYF
cdr3_nt: TGTGCCAGCTCCCGGACTAGCGGACCCCAAGAGACCCAGTACTTC

v_call: TRBV5-1
j_call: TRBJ1-2
d_call: NA
clone_size: NA
cdr3_aa: CASGPGNYGYTF
cdr3_nt: TGCGCCAGCGGGCCGGGGAACTATGGCTACACCTTC

v_call: TRBV2
j_call: TRBJ1-3
d_call: NA
clone_size: few
cdr3_aa: CASSGVGGSPGNTIYF
cdr3_nt: TGTGCCAGCAGTGGTGTCGGGGGGTCGCCTGGAAACACCATATATTTT

v_call: TRBV6-5
j_call: TRBJ1-3
d_call: NA
clone_size: NA
cdr3_aa: CASSNSNSGNTIYF
cdr3_nt: TGTGCCAGCAGCAACAGTAACTCTGGAAACACCATATATTTT

v_call: TRBV4-3
j_call: TRBJ2-7
d_call: TRBD1
clone_size: NA
cdr3_aa: CASSPSGGQGSYEQYF
cdr3_nt: TGCGCCAGCAGCCCGTCCGGAGGACAGGGGTCCTACGAGCAGTACTTC

v_call: TRBV6-4
j_call: TRBJ2-1
d_call: NA
clone_size: NA
cdr3_aa: CASTPSDNPHIYEQFF
cdr3_nt: TGTGCCAGCACTCCGTCGGACAACCCCCATATCTATGAGCAGTTCTTC

v_call: TRBV28
j_call: TRBJ2-5
d_call: TRBD1
clone_size: NA
cdr3_aa: CASTLPSGGSPETQYF
cdr3_nt: TGTGCCAGCACCCTACCTTCAGGGGGCAGTCCAGAGACCCAGTACTTC

v_call: TRBV9
j_call: TRBJ1-2
d_call: NA
clone_size: few
cdr3_aa: CASSGSLANYGYTF
cdr3_nt: TGTGCCAGCAGCGGTAGCTTAGCTAACTATGGCTACACCTTC

v_call: TRBV7-2
j_call: TRBJ1-1
d_call: NA
clone_size: few
cdr3_aa: CASSWVAGRTEAFF
cdr3_nt: TGTGCCAGCAGCTGGGTTGCGGGAAGAACTGAAGCTTTCTTT

v_call: TRBV7-8
j_call: TRBJ2-2
d_call: TRBD2
clone_size: NA
cdr3_aa: CASSSRGGANTGELFF
cdr3_nt: TGTGCCAGCAGCTCGCGGGGGGGGGCCAACACCGGGGAGCTGTTTTTT

v_call: TRBV7-9
j_call: TRBJ1-6
d_call: NA
clone_size: NA
cdr3_aa: CASSSTGWEYNSPLHF
cdr3_nt: TGTGCCAGCAGCTCAACAGGGTGGGAGTATAATTCACCCCTCCACTTT

v_call: TRBV6-1
j_call: TRBJ1-5
d_call: NA
clone_size: NA
cdr3_aa: CASGTWMGGRQPQHF
cdr3_nt: TGTGCCAGCGGCACCTGGATGGGGGGAAGACAGCCCCAGCATTTT

v_call: TRBV7-8
j_call: TRBJ1-2
d_call: NA
clone_size: NA
cdr3_aa: CASSLGPNYGYTF
cdr3_nt: TGTGCCAGCAGCTTAGGGCCTAACTATGGCTACACCTTC